The 20 T cell receptor beta chains reported below all come from one sample, sequenced in a study of blood T cell repertoires in COVID-19. TCRdb's table, derived via immunoSEQ multiplex PCR, lists solely in-frame clones and lacks some. The repertoire includes 200,000 to 250,000 clones, about 91% of them detected once, and about 1.3% sits in the top ten. Sequenced: peripheral blood. Receptor source: a young man with acute or convalescent COVID-19.

This clone came up once. This rearrangement joins TRBV6-5 to TRBJ1-3; D possibly corresponds to TRBD1 (5 bases). The germline CDR1 and CDR2 sequences are MNHEY and SVGAGI. Between the trimmed V and J ends, which lost 0 bases and 3 bases, there was a span of 12 bases. The CDR3 runs 16 residues. The CDR3 nucleotides read TGTGCCAGCAGTTACTCAGGGGCGCAAGGTGGAAACACCATATATTTT. Translating gives CASSYSGAQGGNTIYF.

The chain carries TRBV27 and TRBJ2-5; 13 bases map to TRBD2. The germline V gene has CDR1 MNHEY and CDR2 SMNVEV (reference sequence). This CDR3 contains 18 residues. J gave up 4 bases and V 1 base, and 9 bases lay outside the gene matches. DNA of the CDR3: TGTGCCAGCAGTTTATTGGGGCGGGGACTAGCGGGAACAGAGACCCAGTACTTC. Protein product: CASSLLGRGLAGTETQYF.

This clone was seen only once. CDR3 protein: CASGGTNSYEQYF. DNA for the CDR3: TGCGCCAGCGGGGGGACTAATTCCTACGAGCAGTACTTC. This chain joins TRBV10-2 and TRBJ2-7, with 7 bases that match TRBD2. V was pared by 8 bases and J by 1 base, with 5 bases of the junction left unmatched. The CDR3 is 13 residues long. From germline, CDR1 is WSHSY and CDR2 SAAADI.

V gene TRBV19 combines with J gene TRBJ2-7, with 9 bases matching TRBD1. Trimming at V came to 4 bases and at J to 5 bases, leaving 6 bases not matched to a gene. Germline loops: CDR1 LNHDA, CDR2 SQIVND (reference sequence). The CDR3 is 14 amino acids. The CDR3 spells CASSTRQGGHEQYF. CDR3 nucleotide sequence: TGTGCCAGTAGTACGCGACAGGGGGGCCACGAGCAGTACTTC.

The chain uses TRBV5-1 and TRBJ2-7; D is unresolved. The CDR3 sequence is 14 residues long. With 4 bases removed from V and 3 bases from J, the gap between germline ends came to 14 bases. Germline values: CDR1 SGHRS, CDR2 YFSETQ. The DNA of the CDR3 is TGCGCCAGCAGCGGCCGAATCACCAGCTACGAGCAGTACTTC. Translating gives CASSGRITSYEQYF.

This rearrangement joins TRBV18 to TRBJ1-1; TRBD1 agrees at 8 bases. V was pared by 2 bases and J by 4 bases, with 6 bases of the junction left unmatched. CDR3 length: 15 amino acids. Germline V gene sequence: CDR1 KGHSH, CDR2 LQKENI. CDR3 residues: CASSPYTGGATEAFF. As DNA, the CDR3 is TGTGCCAGCTCACCATATACAGGGGGGGCCACTGAAGCTTTCTTT.

The chain links TRBV2 to TRBJ2-3, with 7 bases identical to TRBD1. The CDR3 consists of 16 residues. Germline V lookup: CDR1 SNHLY, CDR2 FYNNEI. J was trimmed by 4 bases and V by 3 bases; bases with no gene match: 10. The CDR3 DNA is TGTGCCAGCAGTGATATTGGGGGACAGTCCCCAGATACGCAGTATTTT. Translating gives CASSDIGGQSPDTQYF.

V is TRBV28 and J is TRBJ2-5; 7 bases line up with TRBD2. V trimming: 6 bases; J trimming: 5 bases; junction bases outside the gene matches: 9. Germline-derived CDR1 and CDR2 are MDHEN and SYDVKM. There are 14 residues in the CDR3. CDR3 region: CASRSSGSFETQYF. CDR3 DNA sequence: TGTGCCAGCAGATCTAGCGGCTCTTTTGAGACCCAGTACTTC.

The rearrangement uses TRBV19 and TRBJ2-6, with D uncertain. From germline, CDR1 is LNHDA and CDR2 SQIVND (reference sequence). V lost 4 bases, J lost 0 bases, and 13 bases lay in between. The CDR3 runs 17 residues. This chain's CDR3 is CASSTGQVLSGANVLTF. CDR3 in DNA: TGTGCCAGTAGTACTGGGCAGGTCCTCTCTGGGGCCAACGTCCTGACTTTC.

The chain joins TRBV27 to TRBJ1-2; D possibly corresponds to TRBD1 (5 bases). V was trimmed by 9 bases and J by 4 bases, leaving 12 bases between them. The CDR3 covers 12 residues. Germline CDR1 reads MNHEY; CDR2 reads SMNVEV (reference sequence). The CDR3 sequence is CARDTARYGYTF. As DNA, the CDR3 is TGTGCCAGGGACACGGCTCGCTATGGCTACACCTTC.

The rearrangement links TRBV19 to TRBJ2-4; 14 nucleotides line up with TRBD2. This CDR3 region has 17 residues. V lost 3 bases and J lost 2; bases outside the gene matches: 3. The V gene's germline CDR1 is LNHDA and CDR2 SQIVND (reference sequence). The CDR3 bases are TGTGCCAGTAGTATCGGGACTAGCGGGAGATCCAAAAACATTCAGTACTTC. Translated: CASSIGTSGRSKNIQYF. The entire variable domain, with the rest obtained from reference TRBV19 and TRBJ2-4, is as follows: DGGITQSPKYLFRKEGQNVTLSCEQNLNHDAMYWYRQDPGQGLRLIYYSQIVNDFQKGDIAEGYSVSREKKESFPLTVTSAQKNPTAFYLCASSIGTSGRSKNIQYFGAGTRLSVL.

This clone was recorded once. V usage is TRBV6-5 and J usage is TRBJ2-1; a possible D gene is TRBD1 (5 bases). Germline assignment: CDR1 MNHEY and CDR2 SVGAGI. V was clipped by 4 bases and J by 8 bases, with 18 bases between them. This CDR3 region has 15 residues. CDR3 protein: CASSSTSGPRDEQFF. The CDR3, as DNA: TGTGCCAGCAGTTCTACGTCAGGCCCCAGGGATGAGCAGTTCTTC.

This chain uses TRBV4-2 with TRBJ2-3; 9 bases fit TRBD2. The CDR3 is 16 amino acids. Germline CDR1 and CDR2: LGHNA and YNFKEQ. With V trimmed by 2 bases and J by 6 bases, 9 bases remained unmatched. CDR3 DNA sequence: TGTGCCAGCAGCCAACTCAGCGGGAGGCGTCACGATACGCAGTATTTT. Amino acid sequence: CASSQLSGRRHDTQYF.

This sequence joins TRBV7-9 and TRBJ2-7; D is uncertain. From germline, CDR1 is SEHNR and CDR2 FQNEAQ (reference sequence). The germline V and J ends were trimmed by 1 base and 3 bases, with 13 bases remaining between them. The CDR3 loop spans 15 amino acids. Written as DNA, the CDR3 is TGTGCCAGCAGCTTAGTTCCCACAGAACACTACGAGCAGTACTTC. It specifies CASSLVPTEHYEQYF.

This clone was seen only once. The chain combines TRBV7-2 with TRBJ2-5; the D gene is possibly TRBD2 (7 bases). This CDR3 is built from 15 residues. Germline loops: CDR1 SGHTA, CDR2 FQGNSA. The V end was cut by 0 bases, the J end by 5 bases, with 13 bases between. CDR3 DNA sequence: TGTGCCAGCAGCTTAGCTGGGGGGGCTCAGGAGACCCAGTACTTC. Its protein product is CASSLAGGAQETQYF.

CDR3 sequence (DNA): TGTGCCAGCAGTTACTTTACAGGGGTTCGAGCCACTGAAGCTTTCTTT. The encoded protein is CASSYFTGVRATEAFF. This chain joins TRBV6-5 and TRBJ1-1; 7 bases align to TRBD1. The junction had 9 bases not matched to a gene; V was cut back by 1 base and J by 4 bases. Germline CDR1 is MNHEY and CDR2 is SVGAGI. This CDR3 spans 16 amino acids.

The CDR3 DNA reads as TGCGCCAGCAGCTTGGCCGTCTCTGGGGCCAACGTCCTGACTTTC. This encodes CASSLAVSGANVLTF. V is TRBV5-1 and J is TRBJ2-6; no clear D. The CDR3 is 15 amino acids. CDR1 is SGHRS and CDR2 is YFSETQ in the germline V gene. V gave up 0 bases and J gave up 0 bases, with 4 bases separating them.

The chain carries TRBV12-3 or TRBV12-4 and TRBJ2-5, with D hard to call. The CDR3 has 13 amino acids. The ends were cut back, 6 bases at V and 5 bases at J, with 13 bases in the middle. The CDR3 nucleotides read TGTGCCAGCAGACCCCCGTCGCGGGAGACCCAGTACTTC. Translation: CASRPPSRETQYF.

J is TRBJ2-1 and V is TRBV7-3; possible D gene TRBD1, 6 bases. The V gene lost 5 bases and the J gene lost 6 bases, with 20 bases spanning the gap. This CDR3 region has 16 residues. Per the germline V gene, CDR1 is SGHTA and CDR2 is FQGTGA. CDR3 nucleotide sequence: TGTGCCAGCAGCCTAATGGCCGGGACAAACACCAATGAGCAGTTCTTC. Its protein product is CASSLMAGTNTNEQFF.

The rearrangement joins TRBV12-3 or TRBV12-4 to TRBJ1-5; no reliable D call. Trimming took off 7 bases at V and 7 bases at J, with 14 bases between the two ends. The CDR3 consists of 13 residues. The CDR3 nucleotides are TGTGCCAGCACTGCGAGGACTGGGCAGCCCCAGCATTTT. Translation gives CASTARTGQPQHF.